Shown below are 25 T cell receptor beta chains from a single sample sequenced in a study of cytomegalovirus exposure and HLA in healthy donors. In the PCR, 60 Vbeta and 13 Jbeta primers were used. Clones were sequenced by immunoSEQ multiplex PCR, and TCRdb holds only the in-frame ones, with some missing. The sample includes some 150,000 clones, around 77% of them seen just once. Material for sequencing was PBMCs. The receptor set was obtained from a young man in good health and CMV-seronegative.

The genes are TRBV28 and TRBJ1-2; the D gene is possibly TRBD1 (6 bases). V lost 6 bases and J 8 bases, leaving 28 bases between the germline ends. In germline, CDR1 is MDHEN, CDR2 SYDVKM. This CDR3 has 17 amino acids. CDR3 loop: CASRLRGDAAGAQGYTF. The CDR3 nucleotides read TGTGCCAGCAGGTTGCGGGGGGACGCGGCGGGGGCGCAAGGCTACACCTTC.

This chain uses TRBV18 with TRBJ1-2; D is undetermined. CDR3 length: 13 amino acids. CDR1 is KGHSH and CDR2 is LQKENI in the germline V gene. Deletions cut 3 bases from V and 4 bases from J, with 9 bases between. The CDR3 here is CASSPGSAYGYTF. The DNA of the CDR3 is TGTGCCAGCTCACCGGGCAGTGCCTATGGCTACACCTTC.

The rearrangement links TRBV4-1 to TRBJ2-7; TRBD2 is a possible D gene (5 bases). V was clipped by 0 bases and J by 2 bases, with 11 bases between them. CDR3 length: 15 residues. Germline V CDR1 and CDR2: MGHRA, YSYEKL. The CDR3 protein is CASSQEQSTTYEQYF. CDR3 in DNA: TGCGCCAGCAGCCAAGAGCAGTCGACTACCTACGAGCAGTACTTC.

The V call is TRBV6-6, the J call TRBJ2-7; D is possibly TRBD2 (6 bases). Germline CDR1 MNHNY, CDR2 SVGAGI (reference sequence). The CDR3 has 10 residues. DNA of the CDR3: TGTTCAAGCGGGCAATACGAGCAGTACTTC. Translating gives CSSGQYEQYF.

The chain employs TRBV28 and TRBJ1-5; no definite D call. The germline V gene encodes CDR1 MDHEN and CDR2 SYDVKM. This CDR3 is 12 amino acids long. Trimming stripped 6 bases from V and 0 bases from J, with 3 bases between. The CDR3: CASSGSNQPQHF. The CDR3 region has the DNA TGTGCCAGCAGCGGTAGCAATCAGCCCCAGCATTTT.

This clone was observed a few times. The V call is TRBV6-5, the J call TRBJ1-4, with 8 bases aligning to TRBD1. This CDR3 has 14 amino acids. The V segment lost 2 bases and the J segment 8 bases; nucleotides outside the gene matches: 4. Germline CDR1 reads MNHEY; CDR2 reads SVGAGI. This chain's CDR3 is CASSYGQGGEKLFF. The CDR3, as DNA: TGTGCCAGCAGTTACGGACAGGGTGGCGAAAAACTGTTTTTT.

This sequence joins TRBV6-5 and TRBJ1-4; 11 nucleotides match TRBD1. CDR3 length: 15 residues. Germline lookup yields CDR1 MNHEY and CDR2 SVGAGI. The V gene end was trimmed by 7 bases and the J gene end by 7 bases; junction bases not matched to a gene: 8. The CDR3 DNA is TGTGCCAGCAAACTGGGAGGGACAGGGGGTGAAAAACTGTTTTTT. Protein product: CASKLGGTGGEKLFF.

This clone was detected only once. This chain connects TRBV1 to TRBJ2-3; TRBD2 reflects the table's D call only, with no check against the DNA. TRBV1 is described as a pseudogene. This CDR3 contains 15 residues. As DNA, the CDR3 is TGCACCAGCAGCACCTCACTAGCGGGATCAGATACGCAGTATTTT. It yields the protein CTSSTSLAGSDTQYF.

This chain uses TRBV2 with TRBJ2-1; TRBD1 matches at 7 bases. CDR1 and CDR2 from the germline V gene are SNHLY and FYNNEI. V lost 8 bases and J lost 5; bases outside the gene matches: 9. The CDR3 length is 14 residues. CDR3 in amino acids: CASDGTEHNNEQFF. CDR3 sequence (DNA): TGTGCCAGCGACGGGACAGAGCATAACAATGAGCAGTTCTTC. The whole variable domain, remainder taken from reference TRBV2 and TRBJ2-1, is EPEVTQTPSHQVTQMGQEVILRCVPISNHLYFYWYRQILGQKVEFLVSFYNNEISEKSEIFDDQFSVERPDGSNFTLKIRSTKLEDSAMYFCASDGTEHNNEQFFGPGTRLTVL.

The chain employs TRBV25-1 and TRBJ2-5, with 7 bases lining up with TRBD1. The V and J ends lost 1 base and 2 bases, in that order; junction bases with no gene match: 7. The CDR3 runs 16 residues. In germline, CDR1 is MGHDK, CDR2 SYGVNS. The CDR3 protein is CASSEFTGVGQETQYF. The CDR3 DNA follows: TGTGCCAGCAGTGAATTCACAGGGGTTGGGCAAGAGACCCAGTACTTC.

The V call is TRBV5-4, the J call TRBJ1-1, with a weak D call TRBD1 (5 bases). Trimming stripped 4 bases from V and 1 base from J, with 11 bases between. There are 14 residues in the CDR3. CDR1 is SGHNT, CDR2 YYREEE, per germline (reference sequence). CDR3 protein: CASSPGLGNTEAFF. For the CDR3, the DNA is TGTGCCAGCAGCCCGGGACTGGGGAACACTGAAGCTTTCTTT. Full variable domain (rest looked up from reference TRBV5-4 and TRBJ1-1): ETGVTQSPTHLIKTRGQQVTLRCSSQSGHNTVSWYQQALGQGPQFIFQYYREEENGRGNFPPRFSGLQFPNYSSELNVNALELDDSALYLCASSPGLGNTEAFFGQGTRLTVV.

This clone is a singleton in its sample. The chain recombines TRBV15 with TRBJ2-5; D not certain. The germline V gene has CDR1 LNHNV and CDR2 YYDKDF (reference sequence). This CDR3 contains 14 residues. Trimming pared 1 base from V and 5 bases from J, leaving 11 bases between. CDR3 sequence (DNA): TGTGCCACCAGCAGAGGACTCCCCGGGGAGACCCAGTACTTC. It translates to CATSRGLPGETQYF.

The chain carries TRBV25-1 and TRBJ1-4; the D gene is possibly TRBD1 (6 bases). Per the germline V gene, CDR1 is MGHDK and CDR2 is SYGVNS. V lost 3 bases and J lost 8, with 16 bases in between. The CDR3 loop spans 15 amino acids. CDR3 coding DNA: TGTGCCAGCAGTGACCCTGGGGGGGGCTGGGAAAAACTGTTTTTT. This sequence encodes CASSDPGGGWEKLFF.

The CDR3, as DNA: TGTGCCAGCAGCCCGAGGGGGACTAGCGGTTACTCCTACAATGAGCAGTTCTTC. It specifies CASSPRGTSGYSYNEQFF. The chain links TRBV5-5 to TRBJ2-1; 11 bases line up with TRBD2. CDR1 and CDR2 from the germline V gene are SGHKS and YYEKEE (reference sequence). V was pared by 4 bases and J by 0 bases, with 9 bases of the junction left unmatched. CDR3 length equals 18 residues.

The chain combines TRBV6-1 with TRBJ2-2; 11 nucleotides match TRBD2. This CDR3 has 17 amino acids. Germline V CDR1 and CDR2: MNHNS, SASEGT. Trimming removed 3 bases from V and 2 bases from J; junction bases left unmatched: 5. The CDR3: CASSELAGGLNTGELFF. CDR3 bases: TGTGCCAGCAGTGAGTTAGCGGGGGGGCTCAACACCGGGGAGCTGTTTTTT.

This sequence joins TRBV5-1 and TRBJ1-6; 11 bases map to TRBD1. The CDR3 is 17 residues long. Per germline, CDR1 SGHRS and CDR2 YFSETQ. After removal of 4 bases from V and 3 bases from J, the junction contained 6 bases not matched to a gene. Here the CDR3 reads CASSLGQGDFYNSPLHF. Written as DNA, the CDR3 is TGCGCCAGCAGCCTGGGACAGGGGGATTTCTATAATTCACCCCTCCACTTT.

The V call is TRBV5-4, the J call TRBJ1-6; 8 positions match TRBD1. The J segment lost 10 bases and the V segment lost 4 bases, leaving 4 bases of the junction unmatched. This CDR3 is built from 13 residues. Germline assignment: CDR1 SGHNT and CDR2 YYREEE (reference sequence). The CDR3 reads CASSPGQGSPLHF. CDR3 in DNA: TGTGCCAGCAGCCCAGGACAGGGATCACCCCTCCACTTT. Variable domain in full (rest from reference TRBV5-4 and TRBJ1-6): ETGVTQSPTHLIKTRGQQVTLRCSSQSGHNTVSWYQQALGQGPQFIFQYYREEENGRGNFPPRFSGLQFPNYSSELNVNALELDDSALYLCASSPGQGSPLHFGNGTRLTVT.

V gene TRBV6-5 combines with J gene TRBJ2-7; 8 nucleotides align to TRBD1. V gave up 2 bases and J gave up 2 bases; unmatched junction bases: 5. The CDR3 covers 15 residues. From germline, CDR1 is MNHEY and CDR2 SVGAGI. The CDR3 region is CASSYHKQGAYEQYF. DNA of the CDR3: TGTGCCAGCAGTTACCACAAACAGGGGGCCTACGAGCAGTACTTC.

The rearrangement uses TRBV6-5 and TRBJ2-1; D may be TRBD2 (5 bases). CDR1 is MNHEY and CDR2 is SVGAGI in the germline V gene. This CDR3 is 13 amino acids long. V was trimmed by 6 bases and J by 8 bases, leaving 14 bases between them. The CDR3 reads CASRDGIGDEQFF. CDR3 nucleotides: TGTGCCAGCAGAGACGGCATCGGGGATGAGCAGTTCTTC.

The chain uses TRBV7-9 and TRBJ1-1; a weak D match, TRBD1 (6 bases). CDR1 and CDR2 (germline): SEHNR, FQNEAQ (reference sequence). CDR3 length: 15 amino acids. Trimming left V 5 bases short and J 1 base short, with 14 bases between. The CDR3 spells CASSARTERNTEAFF. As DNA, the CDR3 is TGTGCCAGCAGCGCCCGGACAGAGCGGAACACTGAAGCTTTCTTT.

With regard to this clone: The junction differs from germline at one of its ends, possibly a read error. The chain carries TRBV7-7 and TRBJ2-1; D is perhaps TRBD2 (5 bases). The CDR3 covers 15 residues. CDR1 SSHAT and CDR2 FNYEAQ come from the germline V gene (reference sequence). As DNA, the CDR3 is TGTGCTAGCAGCTTCGGTACCGGGGCCTACAATGAGCAGTTCTTC. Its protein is CASSFGTGAYNEQFF.

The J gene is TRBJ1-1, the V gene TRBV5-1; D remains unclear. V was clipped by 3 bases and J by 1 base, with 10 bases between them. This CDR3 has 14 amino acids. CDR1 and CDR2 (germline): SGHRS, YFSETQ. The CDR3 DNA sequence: TGCGCCAGCAGCTCACAGACCTCGAACACTGAAGCTTTCTTT. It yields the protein CASSSQTSNTEAFF.

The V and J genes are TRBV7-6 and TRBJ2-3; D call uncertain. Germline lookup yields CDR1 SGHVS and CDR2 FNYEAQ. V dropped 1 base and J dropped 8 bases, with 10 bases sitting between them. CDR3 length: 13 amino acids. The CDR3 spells CASSLGSPSTQYF. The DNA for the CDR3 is TGTGCCAGCAGCTTAGGATCCCCCAGTACGCAGTATTTT.

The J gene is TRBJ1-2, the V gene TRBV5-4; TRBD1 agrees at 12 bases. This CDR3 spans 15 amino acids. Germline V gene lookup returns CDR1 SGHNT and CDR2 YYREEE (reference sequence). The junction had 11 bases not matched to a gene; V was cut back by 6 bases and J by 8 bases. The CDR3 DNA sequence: TGTGCCAGCACCTGGCAGGGACAGGGGGCTCAAGGCTACACCTTC. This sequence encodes CASTWQGQGAQGYTF.

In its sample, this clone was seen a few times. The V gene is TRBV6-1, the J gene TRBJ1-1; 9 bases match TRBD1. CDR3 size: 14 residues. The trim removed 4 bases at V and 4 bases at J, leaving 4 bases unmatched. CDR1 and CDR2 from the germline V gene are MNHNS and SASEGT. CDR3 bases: TGTGCCAGCAGTGGGGACAGGGTGAGCACTGAAGCTTTCTTT. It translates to CASSGDRVSTEAFF.